This T cell receptor beta chain was sequenced in a study of blood T cell repertoires in COVID-19. Study at large: PBMCs, B-cell-depleted T cells, or T cells were the source of the cDNA or gDNA that made up the material.

Using immunoSEQ multiplex PCR, the repertoire was profiled, and TCRdb retains in-frame clones only, with some absent. The table shows roughly 300,000 clones, with about 81% occurring only once. Trimming took off 3 bases at V and 4 bases at J, with 9 bases between the two ends. CDR1 and CDR2 from the germline V gene are MNHEY and SMNVEV (reference sequence). The CDR3 length is 13 residues. The chain combines TRBV27 with TRBJ1-1; D remains ambiguous. Source material: peripheral blood. The clonotype originates from a human donor with COVID-19, enrolled during active disease. The donor label of this sample is uncertain. The CDR3 DNA is TGTGCCAGCAGTTTCTTGCGAGCCACTGAAGCTTTCTTT. It specifies CASSFLRATEAFF.